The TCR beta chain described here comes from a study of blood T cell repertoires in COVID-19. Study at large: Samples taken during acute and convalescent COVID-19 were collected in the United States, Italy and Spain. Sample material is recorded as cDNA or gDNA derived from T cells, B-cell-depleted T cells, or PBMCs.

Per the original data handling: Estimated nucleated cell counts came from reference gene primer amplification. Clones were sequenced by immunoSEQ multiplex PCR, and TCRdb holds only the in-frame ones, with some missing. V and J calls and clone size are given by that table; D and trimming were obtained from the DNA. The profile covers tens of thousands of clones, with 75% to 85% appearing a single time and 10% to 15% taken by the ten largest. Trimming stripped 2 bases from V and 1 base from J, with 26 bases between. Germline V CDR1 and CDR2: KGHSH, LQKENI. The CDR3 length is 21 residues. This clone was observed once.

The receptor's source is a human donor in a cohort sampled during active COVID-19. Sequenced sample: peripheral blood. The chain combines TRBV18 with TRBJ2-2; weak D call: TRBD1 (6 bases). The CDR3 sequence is CASSPSPRQVLSPENTGELFF. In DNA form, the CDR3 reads TGTGCCAGCTCACCATCTCCGAGACAGGTCCTAAGTCCAGAGAACACCGGGGAGCTGTTTTTT.